This T cell receptor (beta chain) was observed in a study of identical twins. The V gene lost 3 bases and the J gene lost 0 bases, with 12 bases spanning the gap. This CDR3 has 16 residues. The germline CDR1 and CDR2 sequences are SGHKS and YYEKEE (reference sequence). A universal primer site was created by template switching, with the cDNA bearing unique molecular identifiers. One entry per CDR3 protein results from TCRdb running MiXCR on the 5' RACE reads. The profile shows around 680,000 distinct CDR3 sequences, 8.6% of them singletons. The data also belong to a second study, concerning yellow fever vaccine responses in identical twins.

V usage is TRBV5-5 and J usage is TRBJ2-2, with D perhaps TRBD1 (5 bases). The TCR originated in a woman aged 18-35 years in good health. Sequencing was performed on PBMCs. DNA for the CDR3: TGTGCCAGCAGCTCGCATCCGACAGCGAACACCGGGGAGCTGTTTTTT. Translated: CASSSHPTANTGELFF. Using reference TRBV5-5 and TRBJ2-2 for the parts outside the CDR3, the full variable domain is DAGVTQSPTHLIKTRGQQVTLRCSPISGHKSVSWYQQVLGQGPQFIFQYYEKEERGRGNFPDRFSARQFPNYSSELNVNALLLGDSALYLCASSSHPTANTGELFFGEGSRLTVL.